The 21 T cell receptor beta chains reported below all come from one sample, sequenced in a study of T-cell reconstitution after alpha-beta-depleted transplantation in children (dated by TCRdb to the mid-2010s). Library preparation used PCR. For sequencing, an Illumina HiSeq 2500 was employed. TCR library preparation used molecular barcoding, with unique molecular identifiers applied to normalize quantification of the TCRbeta repertoire. TCRdb ran its own pipeline on the public reads, namely fastp trimming at Q25 and MiXCR clone calling, and kept in-frame beta chains. Identical CDR3 proteins give one entry, which carries the most common genes and DNA. The sample table holds some 830,000 distinct CDR3 sequences, of which approximately 15% were seen once. Together, the top ten hold around 5.3% of the sample. The meaning of the sample's treatment or condition label: allogeneic hematopoietic cell transplantation with graft depleted of TCRalphabeta T cells and CD19 B cells.

The material was PBMCs, mostly from graft donor cells, obtained 360 days after TCRalphabeta/CD19-depleted stem cell transplant. The source is a male patient between 5 and 17 years old who had a stem cell transplant for acute lymphoblastic leukemia, so the T cells may come from the graft donor.

The chain links TRBV5-1 to TRBJ2-7; 7 bases line up with TRBD1. V shed 4 bases, J shed 3 bases, and the junction held 4 bases outside the gene matches. CDR3 size: 13 residues. Germline loops: CDR1 SGHRS, CDR2 YFSETQ. CDR3 protein: CASSRGQDYEQYF. The CDR3 nucleotides are TGCGCCAGCAGCCGTGGACAGGACTACGAGCAGTACTTC.

V and J are TRBV11-1 and TRBJ2-3, with 8 positions matching TRBD2. The CDR3 spans 19 residues. V gave up 7 bases and J gave up 2 bases; unmatched junction bases: 20. CDR1 and CDR2 (germline): SGHAT, FQDESV (reference sequence). The CDR3 here is CASNLLAARELRNTDTQYF. CDR3 nucleotide sequence: TGTGCCAGCAACCTACTAGCGGCAAGGGAGCTTCGTAACACAGATACGCAGTATTTT.

The chain joins TRBV20-1 to TRBJ2-7; no reliable D call. Germline V gene lookup returns CDR1 DFQATT and CDR2 SNEGSKA (reference sequence). Trimming removed 0 bases from V and 0 bases from J, with 12 bases in between. This CDR3 has 15 amino acids. The chain's CDR3 is CSARDDDLSSYEQYF. CDR3 nucleotide sequence: TGCAGTGCTAGAGATGACGACCTCAGCTCCTACGAGCAGTACTTC.

The CDR3: CASSRGGQGSTGELFF. CDR3 bases: TGTGCCAGCAGTCGGGGAGGACAGGGGAGCACCGGGGAGCTGTTTTTT. The V call is TRBV27, the J call TRBJ2-2; 9 positions agree with TRBD1. The CDR3 runs 16 residues. Germline V CDR1 and CDR2: MNHEY, SMNVEV (reference sequence). V was clipped by 5 bases and J by 4 bases; unmatched bases: 8.

This clonotype has more than one count but fewer than ten. V is TRBV2 and J is TRBJ2-7; D may correspond to TRBD1 or TRBD2 (5 bases each). Germline V gene sequence: CDR1 SNHLY, CDR2 FYNNEI. Trimming shortened V by 5 bases and J by 6 bases, and 23 bases separated the two germline ends. The CDR3 is made up of 16 amino acids. The CDR3 spells CASSSRGTAPLGEQYF. As DNA, the CDR3 is TGTGCCAGCAGTTCCCGAGGGACGGCCCCCCTCGGCGAGCAGTACTTC.

Many counts were recorded for this clonotype. The V call is TRBV20-1, the J call TRBJ2-5; 9 positions match TRBD2. Germline V gene data show CDR1 as DFQATT and CDR2 as SNEGSKA (reference sequence). V gave up 2 bases and J gave up 1 base; unmatched junction bases: 14. This CDR3 has 18 amino acids. In nucleotides, the CDR3 is TGCAGTGCTAGACTCGGCGCTAGCGGGAAGCGGTTCCAAGAGACCCAGTACTTC. It codes for CSARLGASGKRFQETQYF.

This clonotype was counted at least ten times. CDR3 sequence: CASRTVQQPQHF. DNA of the CDR3: TGTGCCAGCAGGACCGTACAACAGCCCCAGCATTTT. The chain has TRBV28 and TRBJ1-5; D gene unclear. Germline V lookup: CDR1 MDHEN, CDR2 SYDVKM. The ends were cut back, 6 bases at V and 7 bases at J, with 10 bases in the middle. CDR3 length equals 12 residues.

This clonotype has more than one count but fewer than ten. The chain employs TRBV13 and TRBJ2-5, with TRBD2 identical over 11 bases. The germline gives CDR1 PRHDT, CDR2 FYEKMQ (reference sequence). The CDR3 spans 16 residues. Trimming took 0 bases from V and 5 from J; bases not matched to a gene: 5. Here the CDR3 DNA reads TGTGCCAGCAGCTTAGGACTAGCGGGAGATGAGGAGACCCAGTACTTC. Translating gives CASSLGLAGDEETQYF.

This sequence joins TRBV15 and TRBJ2-2; D not resolved. Trimming shortened V by 1 base and J by 6 bases, and 6 bases separated the two germline ends. The germline V gene encodes CDR1 LNHNV and CDR2 YYDKDF (reference sequence). The CDR3 spans 13 residues. The CDR3 is CATSRGGAGELFF. The CDR3 DNA sequence: TGTGCCACCAGCAGAGGTGGTGCCGGGGAGCTGTTTTTT.

This clonotype was seen a handful of times. The chain is built from TRBV11-2 and TRBJ2-1; 9 bases align to TRBD2. The trim removed 3 bases at V and 8 bases at J, leaving 8 bases unmatched. Germline V gene lookup returns CDR1 SGHAT and CDR2 FQNNGV. CDR3 length: 15 residues. The CDR3: CASSFLAGFRYEQFF. CDR3 bases: TGTGCCAGCAGCTTTCTAGCGGGATTTCGGTATGAGCAGTTCTTC. Full variable domain (rest looked up from reference TRBV11-2 and TRBJ2-1): EAGVAQSPRYKIIEKRQSVAFWCNPISGHATLYWYQQILGQGPKLLIQFQNNGVVDDSQLPKDRFSAERLKGVDSTLKIQPAKLEDSAVYLCASSFLAGFRYEQFFGPGTRLTVL.

The table lists this clonotype with many counts. The CDR3 DNA is TGTGCCAGCAGCCAAGGATATTCTAGACAGCGCTACGAGCAGTACTTC. It specifies CASSQGYSRQRYEQYF. This chain joins TRBV4-2 and TRBJ2-7; TRBD1 is a possible D gene (5 bases). Trimming removed 1 base at V and 3 bases at J, with 16 bases between. The CDR3 has 16 amino acids. Germline assignment: CDR1 LGHNA and CDR2 YNFKEQ.

This clonotype was detected a few times. The gene calls are TRBV21-1 and TRBJ2-3; TRBD1 is the table's D call and was not checked against the DNA. TRBV21-1 is shown as a pseudogene. CDR3 length: 19 amino acids. CDR3 in amino acids: CASSKASTIAQPGTDTQYF. For the CDR3, the DNA is TGTGCCAGCAGCAAAGCCTCGACGATAGCGCAACCGGGGACAGATACGCAGTATTTT.

J is TRBJ1-5 and V is TRBV4-1, with 9 bases matching TRBD1. This CDR3 region has 15 residues. With V trimmed by 3 bases and J by 6 bases, 6 bases remained unmatched. CDR1 and CDR2 (germline): MGHRA, YSYEKL. The CDR3 bases are TGCGCCAGCAGCCACGAGGGACAGGGCGGTCAGCCCCAGCATTTT. Encoded protein: CASSHEGQGGQPQHF.

V usage is TRBV15 and J usage is TRBJ2-1; TRBD1 aligns across 10 bases. The CDR3 contains 16 residues. With V trimmed by 5 bases and J by 3 bases, 7 bases remained unmatched. In germline, CDR1 is LNHNV, CDR2 YYDKDF (reference sequence). CDR3 in amino acids: CATSGSGTGDYNEQFF. The DNA of the CDR3 is TGTGCCACCAGCGGATCCGGGACAGGGGACTACAATGAGCAGTTCTTC. The complete variable domain, with remaining parts taken from reference TRBV15 and TRBJ2-1, reads DAMVIQNPRYQVTQFGKPVTLSCSQTLNHNVMYWYQQKSSQAPKLLFHYYDKDFNNEADTPDNFQSRRPNTSFCFLDIRSPGLGDTAMYLCATSGSGTGDYNEQFFGPGTRLTVL.

This clonotype was observed a few times. The chain joins TRBV27 to TRBJ1-1; D possibly corresponds to TRBD1 (6 bases). This CDR3 is built from 16 residues. V lost 7 bases and J 2 bases, leaving 20 bases between the germline ends. Germline lookup yields CDR1 MNHEY and CDR2 SMNVEV (reference sequence). The CDR3 nucleotides are TGTGCCAGCACCCCCTTTTGGGGGGCCTTAAACACTGAAGCTTTCTTT. Encoded protein: CASTPFWGALNTEAFF.

This clonotype was picked up a small number of times. The V call is TRBV27, the J call TRBJ2-4, with D possibly being TRBD1 (6 bases). The V and J ends lost 1 base and 8 bases respectively, with 12 bases between them. Germline CDR1 reads MNHEY; CDR2 reads SMNVEV (reference sequence). The CDR3 loop spans 14 amino acids. The chain's CDR3 is CASSLLAGVHIQYF. The CDR3 nucleotides are TGTGCCAGCAGTTTATTGGCAGGGGTGCACATTCAGTACTTC.

The rearrangement links TRBV9 to TRBJ2-7; 14 bases align to TRBD2. Losses at the gene ends were 5 bases for V and 10 bases for J; bases not matched to a gene: 20. CDR1 SGDLS and CDR2 YYNGEE come from the germline V gene. This CDR3 contains 18 residues. The CDR3 sequence is CASRGGLAGALKRGPQYF. The CDR3 coding sequence is TGTGCCAGCAGAGGGGGACTAGCGGGAGCCCTGAAAAGAGGGCCACAGTACTTC.

In this sample, this clonotype turned up many times. This chain uses TRBV20-1 with TRBJ2-7; TRBD1 matches at 7 bases. This CDR3 has 13 residues. CDR1 is DFQATT, CDR2 SNEGSKA, per germline (reference sequence). The CDR3 DNA is TGCAGCCCACTTTACAGGGGCCTAAACGAGCAGTACTTC. This encodes CSPLYRGLNEQYF.

Only a few counts were recorded for this clonotype. This chain's CDR3 is CASSLEGGTSGVLEQYF. In nucleotides, the CDR3 is TGTGCCAGCAGCTTAGAGGGGGGGACTAGCGGGGTTCTGGAGCAGTACTTC. The chain uses TRBV7-8 and TRBJ2-7; 13 positions agree with TRBD2. J gave up 7 bases and V 1 base, and 10 bases lay outside the gene matches. Germline V CDR1 and CDR2: SGHVS, FQNEAQ. The CDR3 is 17 amino acids.

The genes are TRBV5-4 and TRBJ1-1; D gene uncertain. This CDR3 has 15 amino acids. The V gene's germline CDR1 is SGHNT and CDR2 YYREEE (reference sequence). The V and J ends lost 4 bases and 1 base respectively, with 14 bases between them. This CDR3 is CASSPSPLWNTEAFF. CDR3 nucleotide sequence: TGTGCCAGCAGCCCGTCACCGTTATGGAACACTGAAGCTTTCTTT.

Ten or more counts support this clonotype. The chain uses TRBV12-3 or TRBV12-4 and TRBJ1-4; weak D call: TRBD1 (5 bases). There are 14 residues in the CDR3. With 3 bases removed from V and 3 bases from J, the gap between germline ends came to 8 bases. The CDR3 region has the DNA TGTGCCAGCAGTTTGTGGGGCTCTAATGAAAAACTGTTTTTT. Translation gives CASSLWGSNEKLFF.